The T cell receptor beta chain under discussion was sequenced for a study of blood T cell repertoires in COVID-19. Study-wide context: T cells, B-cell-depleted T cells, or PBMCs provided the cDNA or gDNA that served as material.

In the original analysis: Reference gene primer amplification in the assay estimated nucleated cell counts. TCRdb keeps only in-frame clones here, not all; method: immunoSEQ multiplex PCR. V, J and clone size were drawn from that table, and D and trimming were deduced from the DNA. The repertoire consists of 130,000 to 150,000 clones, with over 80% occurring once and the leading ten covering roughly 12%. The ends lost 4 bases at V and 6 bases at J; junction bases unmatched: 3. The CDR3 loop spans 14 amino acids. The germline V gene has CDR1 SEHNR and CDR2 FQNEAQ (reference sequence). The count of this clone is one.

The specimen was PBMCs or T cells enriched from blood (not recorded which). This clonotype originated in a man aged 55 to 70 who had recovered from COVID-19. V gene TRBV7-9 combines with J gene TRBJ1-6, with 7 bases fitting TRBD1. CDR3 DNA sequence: TGTGCCAGCAGCTCGACAGGGAGTAATTCACCCCTCCACTTT. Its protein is CASSSTGSNSPLHF.